This T cell receptor beta chain is from a study of blood T cell repertoires in COVID-19. Study summary: Recovered status applied to Cohort 3 donors who had two consecutive negative PCRs. It also applied to those with clearance or with symptom resolution. In each case, the material was cDNA or gDNA derived from T cells, B-cell-depleted T cells, or PBMCs.

After removal of 6 bases from V and 7 bases from J, the junction contained 4 bases not matched to a gene. In germline, CDR1 is ENHRY, CDR2 SYGVKD. This CDR3 has 13 amino acids. In the authors' workflow: Counts of nucleated cells, estimated from reference gene primer amplification, were obtained. The data were produced by immunoSEQ multiplex PCR, yet TCRdb's version contains in-frame clones alone and is incomplete. The V and J calls and clone size were taken over from that table, and D and trimming were inferred from the DNA. This sample has fewer than 200,000 clones, with around 80% found just once. This receptor was obtained from a woman in her 70s in a cohort exposed to, infected with or recovered from COVID-19 (not recorded which). The rearrangement links TRBV10-3 to TRBJ1-1; TRBD1 agrees at 11 bases. Material for sequencing was PBMCs or T cells enriched from blood (not recorded which). For the CDR3, the DNA is TGTGCCATCAGCATGGGACAGGGGGATGAAGCTTTCTTT. This codes for CAISMGQGDEAFF.